This T cell receptor (beta chain) is drawn from a study of CD8 T cells in Susac syndrome. It was with random hexamers that roughly 0.5 to 1 ug RNA was reverse transcribed. An immunoSEQ multiplex PCR amplified TCR beta CDR3 over 54 Vbeta and 13 Jbeta. Each CDR3 protein gets one entry after TCRdb re-called the immunoSEQ multiplex PCR reads with MiXCR. The sample lists some 170,000 distinct CDR3 sequences, just under 95% occurring once. The authors sequenced TCR beta from blood CD8+ and CD4+ T cells. Controls matched for age and sex were healthy donors. The CD8+ and CD4+ T cells were negatively isolated, with the TEMRA cells enriched by FACS. The CDR3 has 11 residues. Trimming took 4 bases from V and 3 from J, leaving 4 bases between them. CDR1 is MNHEY and CDR2 is SMNVEV in the germline V gene (reference sequence). This clonotype came up a few times.

The rearrangement uses TRBV27 and TRBJ2-7; D is unclear. Sequenced: CD4+ T cells from PBMCs. This TCR derives from a human donor in good health. As DNA, the CDR3 is TGTGCCAGCAGTTCTTACTACGAGCAGTACTTC. It specifies CASSSYYEQYF.